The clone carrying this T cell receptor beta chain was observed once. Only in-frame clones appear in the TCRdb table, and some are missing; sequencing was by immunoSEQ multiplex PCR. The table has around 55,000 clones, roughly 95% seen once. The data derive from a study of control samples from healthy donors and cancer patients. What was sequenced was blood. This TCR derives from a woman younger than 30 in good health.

This chain's CDR3 is CASSDLADSSYNEQFF. The CDR3 DNA is TGTGCCAGCAGCGACCTAGCGGATAGCTCCTACAATGAGCAGTTCTTC. The V and J genes are TRBV9 and TRBJ2-1, with 7 bases that match TRBD2. CDR3 length equals 16 residues. In germline, CDR1 is SGDLS, CDR2 YYNGEE. Unmatched junction bases numbered 6, after V lost 3 bases and J lost 0 bases.